This T cell receptor (beta chain) emerged from a study of neurological immune-mediated disorders. This clonotype was detected ten times or more. The target antigen is unknown. Findings of the study overall: HTLV-1-associated myelopathy had the most TCR clonal expansion, and multiple sclerosis had the least, less than healthy controls.

TCRdb redid the calling of the 5' RACE reads with MiXCR, one entry per CDR3 protein. This table holds 59,000 or so distinct CDR3 sequences, roughly 13% found once. This TCR was recovered from a woman aged 55-75 years with HTLV-1-associated myelopathy (HAM/TSP). Sequenced input: PBMCs.

CDR3: CSAAGGNSYNEQFF. CDR3 nucleotide sequence: TGCAGTGCCGCAGGCGGGAACTCCTACAATGAGCAGTTCTTC. This chain uses TRBV20-1 with TRBJ2-1; possible D gene TRBD2, 6 bases. The length of the CDR3 is 14 residues. Germline CDR1 reads DFQATT; CDR2 reads SNEGSKA (reference sequence). Trimming took 6 bases from V and 0 from J, leaving 12 bases between them.